This T cell receptor beta chain was captured in a study of blood T cell repertoires in COVID-19. Study details: Donors in Cohort 3 who had recovered were those with two negative PCRs, healthcare professional clearance, or resolution of their symptoms.

Participants were aged roughly 18 to 100 years from around 26 US areas. Clinical history reported by participants formed the basis on which cohorts were assigned. Original processing notes: Counts of nucleated cells, estimated from reference gene primer amplification, were obtained. TCRdb's table, derived via immunoSEQ multiplex PCR, lists solely in-frame clones and lacks some. From that table come the V and J calls and clone size; the DNA was used to work out D and trimming. Here the sample spans 120,000 to 150,000 clones, approximately 87% being singletons. Sequenced material: PBMCs or T cells enriched from blood (not recorded which). The TCR originated in a man aged 50 or older in a cohort exposed to, infected with or recovered from COVID-19 (not recorded which).

DNA of the CDR3: TGTGCCAGCAGTACGGACAGGGGATCTGGAAACACCATATATTTT. Its translation: CASSTDRGSGNTIYF. J is TRBJ1-3 and V is TRBV6-5; 9 bases are shared with TRBD1. After removal of 5 bases from V and 1 base from J, the junction contained 3 bases not matched to a gene. CDR3 length equals 15 residues. Germline V CDR1 and CDR2: MNHEY, SVGAGI.